This T cell receptor (beta chain) emerged from a study of technical replicates of blood from a handful of donors. Sequenced by immunoSEQ multiplex PCR; TCRdb stores in-frame clones only, minus some. The data hold tens of thousands of clones, with over 85% observed a single time. Looked up from germline, CDR1 is SQVTM and CDR2 is ANQGSEA. The CDR3 sequence is 12 residues long. After removal of 4 bases from V and 8 bases from J, the junction contained 7 bases not matched to a gene. Material for sequencing was PBMCs. The chain combines TRBV29-1 with TRBJ1-2; TRBD1 agrees at 7 bases. The sequence came from a human donor in good health. Some clones in this sample may be carry-over from other donors' samples. DNA for the CDR3: TGCAGCGTTGCACAGGGGTTCGGGGGCTACACCTTC. Its translation is CSVAQGFGGYTF.